A selection of T cell receptor beta chains follows, all from one sample in a study of neurological immune-mediated disorders. TCRdb reanalysed the 5' RACE reads using MiXCR and keeps one entry per CDR3 protein. The data contain under 75,000 distinct CDR3 sequences, 5.2% of them singletons. Input material: PBMCs. Receptor source: a human donor with multiple sclerosis. The donor label of this sample is uncertain. Both conserved end residues are part of each CDR3. Fields, in order: clone size, J gene, D gene, V gene, CDR3 protein, CDR3 DNA. D genes are given only for firm matches. Size values are once, few and many counts, or a class for expanded clones, and some rows have none.

many,TRBJ1-2,.,TRBV5-1,CASSRGTVNYGYTF,TGCGCCAGCAGCCGCGGAACAGTGAACTATGGCTACACCTTC
many,TRBJ1-5,.,TRBV20-1,CSARAIRYSNQPQHF,TGCAGTGCTAGAGCTATCCGTTATAGCAATCAGCCCCAGCATTTT
many,TRBJ1-1,.,TRBV5-6,CASSPSEGETEAFF,TGTGCCAGCAGCCCGTCGGAGGGTGAGACTGAAGCTTTCTTT
many,TRBJ1-6,.,TRBV6-1,CASSERGSNYNSPLHF,TGTGCCAGCAGTGAACGGGGGAGCAACTATAATTCACCCCTCCACTTT
many,TRBJ2-3,.,TRBV20-1,CSASYRGTTDTQYF,TGCAGTGCTAGTTACCGGGGAACCACAGATACGCAGTATTTT
many,TRBJ1-1,.,TRBV12-3/TRBV12-4,CASSFYGGPEAFF,TGTGCCAGCAGTTTTTACGGAGGCCCTGAAGCTTTCTTT
many,TRBJ2-1,.,TRBV12-3/TRBV12-4,CASSLVQRNEQFF,TGTGCCAGCAGTTTAGTCCAGCGCAATGAGCAGTTCTTC
many,TRBJ2-1,TRBD1,TRBV5-1,CASSLDGTGANEQFF,TGCGCCAGCAGCTTGGACGGGACAGGGGCAAATGAGCAGTTCTTC
many,TRBJ2-5,.,TRBV12-3/TRBV12-4,CASSLGQGLETQYF,TGTGCCAGCAGTTTGGGGCAGGGTTTGGAGACCCAGTACTTC
many,TRBJ1-1,.,TRBV12-3/TRBV12-4,CASKRDPLNTEAFF,TGTGCCAGTAAAAGGGACCCTCTGAACACTGAAGCTTTCTTT
many,TRBJ1-5,.,TRBV12-3/TRBV12-4,CASSTQWSSNQPQHF,TGTGCCAGCAGTACTCAGTGGAGTAGCAATCAGCCCCAGCATTTT
few,TRBJ2-1,TRBD1,TRBV20-1,CSAGGTGDNEQFF,TGCAGTGCTGGGGGGACAGGGGACAATGAGCAGTTCTTC
many,TRBJ2-3,TRBD2,TRBV4-1,CASSHLGLAADTQYF,TGCGCCAGCAGCCATTTGGGACTAGCGGCAGATACGCAGTATTTT
many,TRBJ1-1,.,TRBV3-1,CASSQTFGNTEAFF,TGTGCCAGCAGCCAAACTTTTGGTAACACTGAAGCTTTCTTT
many,TRBJ2-3,.,TRBV10-3,CATGGGSSTDTQYF,TGTGCCACCGGAGGGGGCTCAAGCACAGATACGCAGTATTTT
many,TRBJ1-4,.,TRBV15,CATSRDRREKLFF,TGTGCCACCAGCAGAGATCGAAGGGAAAAACTGTTTTTT
few,TRBJ2-5,.,TRBV7-9,CASSPLGTGEETQYF,TGTGCCAGCAGCCCTCTCGGGACCGGTGAAGAGACCCAGTACTTC
many,TRBJ2-5,TRBD2,TRBV12-3/TRBV12-4,CASSLRTSGRGTQYF,TGTGCCAGCAGTCTTCGGACTAGCGGGAGAGGGACCCAGTACTTC
many,TRBJ1-1,.,TRBV7-9,CASSFRGVNTEAFF,TGTGCCAGCAGCTTTCGGGGCGTGAACACTGAAGCTTTCTTT
many,TRBJ1-2,.,TRBV10-2,CASFSGLNYGYTF,TGCGCCAGCTTCTCAGGGCTGAACTATGGCTACACCTTC
.,TRBJ1-6,.,TRBV5-1,CASSLDPGAGNSPLHF,TGCGCCAGCAGCTTGGATCCGGGGGCTGGGAATTCACCCCTCCACTTT
many,TRBJ1-5,.,TRBV9,CASSRDINQPQHF,TGTGCCAGCAGCCGGGACATCAATCAGCCCCAGCATTTT
.,TRBJ2-7,.,TRBV5-1,CASSLLGGSYEQYF,TGCGCCAGCAGCTTGTTGGGGGGCTCCTACGAGCAGTACTTC
many,TRBJ2-3,.,TRBV4-1,CASSSPADTQYF,TGCGCCAGCAGCTCGCCTGCAGATACGCAGTATTTT
many,TRBJ1-2,.,TRBV2,CASSDKGDGYTF,TGTGCCAGCAGTGATAAGGGGGATGGCTACACCTTC
.,TRBJ1-1,.,TRBV6-6,CASSYRQENTEAFF,TGTGCCAGCAGTTATAGACAGGAGAACACTGAAGCTTTCTTT
many,TRBJ1-6,.,TRBV10-3,CAISVSEGPYKDLHF,TGTGCCATCAGTGTCAGTGAGGGGCCCTACAAAGACCTCCACTTT
many,TRBJ2-7,TRBD1,TRBV7-2,CASSFSGTGWSEQYF,TGTGCCAGCAGCTTCTCCGGGACAGGGTGGAGCGAGCAGTACTTC
many,TRBJ1-2,.,TRBV29-1,CSVADPGYTF,TGCAGCGTAGCGGACCCGGGCTACACCTTC
many,TRBJ1-2,.,TRBV29-1,CSVVERTDYGYTF,TGCAGCGTTGTAGAGAGGACAGACTATGGCTACACCTTC
few,TRBJ2-6,.,TRBV5-1,CASSEVAGANVLTF,TGCGCCAGCAGTGAAGTTGCCGGGGCCAACGTCCTGACTTTC
many,TRBJ1-2,.,TRBV3-1,CASSYYGVRGRPNYGYTF,TGTGCCAGCAGCTACTACGGGGTTAGGGGAAGACCGAACTATGGCTACACCTTC
many,TRBJ1-4,.,TRBV20-1,CSAREGEKLFF,TGCAGTGCTAGAGAAGGGGAAAAACTGTTTTTT
many,TRBJ2-7,.,TRBV7-9,CASQPQGPSYEQYF,TGTGCCAGCCAACCCCAGGGGCCCTCCTACGAGCAGTACTTC
few,TRBJ2-3,.,TRBV9,CASSTSGSPSTDTQYF,TGTGCCAGCAGCACGAGCGGCTCCCCTAGCACAGATACGCAGTATTTT
few,TRBJ2-3,TRBD1,TRBV28,CASSPTGSLTTDTQYF,TGTGCCAGCAGTCCGACAGGGTCTCTGACCACAGATACGCAGTATTTT
many,TRBJ2-1,TRBD2,TRBV3-1,CASSQVRGGSYNEQFF,TGTGCCAGCAGCCAAGTTCGGGGGGGCTCCTACAATGAGCAGTTCTTC
many,TRBJ2-1,TRBD2,TRBV7-9,CASSLSLAGSYNEQFF,TGTGCCAGCAGCTTATCACTAGCGGGCTCATACAATGAGCAGTTCTTC
many,TRBJ1-2,.,TRBV6-5,CASSYDRRSYGYTF,TGTGCCAGCAGTTACGATCGGAGGAGCTATGGCTACACCTTC
many,TRBJ1-5,.,TRBV12-3/TRBV12-4,CASSLGNYQPQHF,TGTGCCAGCAGTTTAGGCAATTATCAGCCCCAGCATTTT
many,TRBJ1-3,.,TRBV7-9,CASSFQGSGNTIYF,TGTGCCAGCAGCTTCCAGGGGTCCGGAAACACCATATATTTT